This T cell receptor (beta chain) is drawn from a study of vaccination effects on CD4 cells after COVID-19. As regards this clone: As yet, its antigen is unknown.

Measured with immunoSEQ multiplex PCR; TCRdb has only the in-frame clones, and not every one. Among tens of thousands of clones listed, 70% to 85% were seen once. Pools of viral peptides were used by the ViraFEST assay to expand antigen-specific CD4+ T cells ahead of sequencing. Following culture for around 9 days, CD4+ T cells were isolated. Among the vaccine recipients, none had a prior SARS-CoV-2 infection, and nucleocapsid antibodies were negative. CDR3 length: 13 amino acids. The germline CDR1 and CDR2 sequences are SQVTM and ANQGSEA. Trimming left V 1 base short and J 0 bases short, with 6 bases between.

This sequence originates from a human donor who received a COVID-19 vaccine. Sequencing used CD4+ T cells from PBMCs cultured with HCoV-NL63 spike peptides, obtained before COVID-19 vaccination. This chain uses TRBV29-1 with TRBJ1-1; the D is unclear. As DNA, the CDR3 is TGCAGCGTTGAAGTTACGATGAACACTGAAGCTTTCTTT. Translating it yields CSVEVTMNTEAFF.